This T cell receptor beta chain was documented in a study of cytomegalovirus exposure and HLA in healthy donors. Study background: Membership in the Caucasian-associated ancestry cluster was found for around 81% of a few hundred genotyped donors. Study results and limitations: Most TCR beta V segments were productive about 90% or about 30% of the time in an earlier analysis. Cytomegalovirus-associated TCR beta chains were listed, numbering 164. TCR beta V- and J-gene trimming was later associated with a missense DCLRE1C variant.

The CDR3 is made up of 13 amino acids. Trimming removed 9 bases from V and 3 bases from J, with 12 bases in between. The germline V gene encodes CDR1 MNHNS and CDR2 SASEGT. Primers included in the PCR were 60 Vbeta and 13 Jbeta primers. The method was immunoSEQ multiplex PCR; TCRdb's version includes in-frame clones alone and lacks a portion of them. The table includes over 65,000 clones, 70% to 90% detected once. About this clone itself: The antigen is unknown.

The sample taken for sequencing was PBMCs. This chain links TRBV6-1 with TRBJ1-5; D remains unclear. The source of this sequence is a human donor in good health. The CDR3 loop reads CASLGRVNQPQHF. CDR3 sequence (DNA): TGTGCCAGTTTGGGTCGGGTCAATCAGCCCCAGCATTTT.